The entry below gives a single TCR beta chain sequence along with its context. Its antigen is unknown. The data derive from a study of identical twins. There are 14 residues in the CDR3. V gave up 1 base and J gave up 15 bases, with 19 bases separating them. Looked up from germline, CDR1 is SGHVS and CDR2 is FQNEAQ. Overall study results and limits: Recombination models fit unrelated individuals' TCR alpha sharing but underestimated twins'. Out-of-frame alpha sequences shared by twins showed excess low generation probability.

TCRdb reprocessed the 5' RACE reads with MiXCR, giving one entry per CDR3 protein. Of fewer than 500,000 distinct CDR3 sequences listed, about 24% were seen once; the top ten hold roughly 2.8%. The same sample was also used in a study of T cells expressing NK-cell markers.

This TCR was recovered from a woman aged 18 to 35 in good health. The chain has TRBV7-8 and TRBJ2-1; D remains unclear. The sequenced sample consisted of CD4+ T cells sorted from blood. The CDR3 DNA reads TGTGCCAGCAGCTTAGGAGGACGCGGTTTAGTGCTGTTCTTC. As protein: CASSLGGRGLVLFF. Full variable domain (missing parts from reference TRBV7-8 and TRBJ2-1): GAGVSQSPRYKVAKRGQDVALRCDPISGHVSLFWYQQALGQGPEFLTYFQNEAQLDKSGLPSDRFFAERPEGSVSTLKIQRTQQEDSAVYLCASSLGGRGLVLFFGPGTRLTVL.